The present T cell receptor beta chain was sequenced within a study of high-grade serous ovarian cancer treatment subgroups (dated by TCRdb to the early 2020s). At the level of the whole study: On average, each sample produced roughly 13,000 sequencing reads and 6,000 to 9,500 unique TCR beta rearrangements. TCR beta repertoires were profiled in patients with high-grade serous ovarian cancer who were grouped, under a laparoscopic triage algorithm, by complete gross resection or by neoadjuvant chemotherapy response. One primary tumor sample and two metastatic tumor samples were contributed by each patient, so that some 96 samples were obtained in total. A cohort of roughly 30 patients was included: some ten with no residual disease after primary surgery (R0), some ten who were excellent NACT responders, and some ten who were poor NACT responders. Study-level results and caveats: Because bulk tumor TCR sequencing provided no spatial information, insight into HGSC tumor complexity and diversity was limited. Repertoire similarity between tumors from the same patient ranged from 0.11 to 0.79, while tumors from different patients showed almost no similarity. TCR clonal relatedness was found to be positively correlated with neoantigen level and, by trend, with copy number variation and mutation load derived from whole-genome sequencing. TCR repertoire analyses focused on CDR3; CDR1 and CDR2 were not analyzed.

The roughly 95 tumor samples underwent high-throughput TCR profiling with ImmunoSEQ. On the authors' methods: The repertoire diversity metrics included richness (unique productive sequences), clonality, evenness and relatedness, and the Bhattacharyya coefficient was used to measure similarity between samples. A sensitivity analysis that removed TCRs with fewer than two reads produced consistent conclusions. TCRdb took over this immuneACCESS table, retaining in-frame rearrangements with V and J assigned. Such tables are incomplete; in checked studies, under half of the missing clones stem from an unresolved V gene, and the remainder is unexplained. That table gives V, J and clone size, and the DNA gave D and trimming. This sample comprises about 12,000 clones, 80% to 90% of them detected only once. The top ten constitute 2.5% to 3.5% of the sample. As regards this clone: What this receptor recognizes is not known. No quality values exist for individual bases; no much larger clone is one base distant.

Tumor samples were collected prior to definitive surgery or chemotherapy. Genomic DNA was extracted by the MD Anderson Biospecimen Extraction Resource, and TCR sequencing was done by the MD Anderson Cancer Genomics Laboratory. The CDR3 numbers 11 residues from cysteine through phenylalanine. This entry keeps only the CDR3 DNA: 33 bases, framed from base 1. The germline V gene (reference sequence) specifies LNHDA as CDR1 and SQIVND as CDR2. Trimming takes 10 bases from V and 3 bases from J, and the germline ends sit 9 bases apart. The rearrangement joined TRBV19 to TRBJ1-1; there is no confident call for the D gene. This TCR derives from a human donor with high-grade serous ovarian cancer. The sample taken for sequencing was tumor tissue. The CDR3 loop reads CAIVTDTEAFF. The DNA sequence reads TGTGCCATCGTCACGGACACTGAAGCTTTCTTT.